This T cell receptor (beta chain) was retrieved from a study of cytomegalovirus exposure and HLA in healthy donors. Primers included in the PCR were 60 Vbeta and 13 Jbeta primers. Profiled with immunoSEQ multiplex PCR; TCRdb holds only in-frame clones, not every one. The table shows some 97,000 clones, with around 80% occurring only once. The sequence came from a female donor in good health and CMV-seropositive. Sequenced sample: PBMCs.

CDR3 amino acids: CASRGRESSYEQYF. In DNA form, the CDR3 reads TGTGCCAGCCGGGGGCGGGAGTCTTCCTACGAGCAGTACTTC. The chain combines TRBV6-1 with TRBJ2-7, with D perhaps matching TRBD2 (7 bases). V was trimmed by 8 bases and J by 1 base, leaving 15 bases between them. The CDR3 runs 14 residues. Germline V CDR1 and CDR2: MNHNS, SASEGT.